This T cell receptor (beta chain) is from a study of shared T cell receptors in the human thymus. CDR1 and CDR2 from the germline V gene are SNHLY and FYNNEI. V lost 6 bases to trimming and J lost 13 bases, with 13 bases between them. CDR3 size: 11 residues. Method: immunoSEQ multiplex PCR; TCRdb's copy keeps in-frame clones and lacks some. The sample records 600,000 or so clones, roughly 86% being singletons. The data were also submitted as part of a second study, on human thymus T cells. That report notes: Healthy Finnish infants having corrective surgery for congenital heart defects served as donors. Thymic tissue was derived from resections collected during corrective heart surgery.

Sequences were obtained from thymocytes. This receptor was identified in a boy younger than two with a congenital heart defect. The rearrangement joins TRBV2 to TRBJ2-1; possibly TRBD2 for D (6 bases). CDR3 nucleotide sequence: TGTGCCAGCAGCGGTAGCGGTCTCCAGTTCTTC. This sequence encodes CASSGSGLQFF.